A single sample gave rise to the 14 T cell receptor beta chains below, sequenced in a study of cytomegalovirus exposure and HLA in healthy donors. A multiplex PCR was run with 60 Vbeta primers and 13 Jbeta primers. Repertoires were generated with immunoSEQ multiplex PCR, while TCRdb's copy carries only in-frame clones and drops some. Of tens of thousands of clones listed, roughly four fifths are singletons. Sequenced input: PBMCs. The receptor set was obtained from a man between 25 and 39 years old in good health and CMV-seronegative.

This chain joins TRBV11-1 and TRBJ2-4; 11 positions match TRBD1. CDR1 is SGHAT and CDR2 is FQDESV in the germline V gene (reference sequence). The CDR3 loop spans 14 amino acids. V was clipped by 5 bases and J by 9 bases; unmatched bases: 6. CDR3 in amino acids: CASSTAGTGGIQYF. CDR3 nucleotide sequence: TGTGCCAGCAGCACTGCCGGGACAGGGGGCATTCAGTACTTC.

The J gene is TRBJ1-2, the V gene TRBV14; 7 bases are shared with TRBD1. The CDR3 has 13 amino acids. The V gene end was trimmed by 4 bases and the J gene end by 2 bases; junction bases not matched to a gene: 1. Germline V gene sequence: CDR1 SGHDN, CDR2 FVKESK. CDR3 nucleotide sequence: TGTGCCAGCAGCCCGGACAGGAACTATGGCTACACCTTC. As protein: CASSPDRNYGYTF.

The CDR3 nucleotides read TGTGCCAGCAGCTCCCGACAGGGCCCCAGCGAAAATGGCTACACCTTC. It is translated as CASSSRQGPSENGYTF. This chain uses TRBV4-2 with TRBJ1-2; 7 nucleotides align to TRBD1. The CDR3 covers 16 residues. V shed 5 bases and J 6 bases; nucleotides not matched to a gene: 15. In germline, CDR1 is LGHNA, CDR2 YNFKEQ.

This chain links TRBV4-2 with TRBJ2-5; D not resolved. CDR1 LGHNA and CDR2 YNFKEQ come from the germline V gene. The CDR3 is 12 amino acids. Trimming stripped 0 bases from V and 5 bases from J, with 4 bases between. The CDR3 sequence is CASSQDRETQYF. In nucleotides, the CDR3 is TGTGCCAGCAGCCAAGATCGGGAGACCCAGTACTTC.

V gene TRBV28 combines with J gene TRBJ2-1, with 12 bases identical to TRBD2. CDR3 size: 20 residues. The junction had 22 bases not matched to a gene; V was cut back by 4 bases and J by 9 bases. In germline, CDR1 is MDHEN, CDR2 SYDVKM. The CDR3 here is CASSSLRGILAGGSYREQFF. The CDR3 bases are TGTGCCAGCAGTTCCCTGAGAGGGATACTAGCGGGAGGCTCGTATCGTGAGCAGTTCTTC. Drawing the rest from reference TRBV28 and TRBJ2-1, the complete variable domain is DVKVTQSSRYLVKRTGEKVFLECVQDMDHENMFWYRQDPGLGLRLIYFSYDVKMKEKGDIPEGYSVSREKKERFSLILESASTNQTSMYLCASSSLRGILAGGSYREQFFGPGTRLTVL.

The chain is built from TRBV7-2 and TRBJ1-3; a weak D match, TRBD1 (6 bases). The CDR3 is 15 amino acids. Germline V gene lookup returns CDR1 SGHTA and CDR2 FQGNSA. Trimming pared 5 bases from V and 0 bases from J, leaving 11 bases between. The CDR3 protein is CASSPQTGSGNTIYF. The CDR3 DNA is TGTGCCAGCAGCCCGCAGACAGGCTCTGGAAACACCATATATTTT.

The chain is built from TRBV5-1 and TRBJ1-1, with 8 bases that match TRBD1. Trimming cost V 3 bases and J 2 bases; bases outside gene matches: 3. Germline assignment: CDR1 SGHRS and CDR2 YFSETQ. This CDR3 contains 14 residues. The CDR3 region has the DNA TGCGCCAGCAGCTCGCAGGGGGCCAACACTGAAGCTTTCTTT. This codes for CASSSQGANTEAFF.

The CDR3 protein is CASMGGLAGGYEQYV. The CDR3 DNA is TGTGCCAGCATGGGAGGACTAGCGGGAGGCTACGAGCAGTACGTC. V gene TRBV6-1 combines with J gene TRBJ2-7, with 14 nucleotides matching TRBD2. The CDR3 runs to 15 residues. CDR1 and CDR2 (germline): MNHNS, SASEGT. V dropped 7 bases and J dropped 3; count of bases not matched to a gene: 5.

With regard to this clone: One end of the junction varies from germline; a read error may be responsible. The chain couples TRBV2 to TRBJ2-3, with a tentative D call TRBD1 (5 bases). The CDR3 is 8 residues long. CDR1 is SNHLY and CDR2 is FYNNEI in the germline V gene. This CDR3 reads CASSDRDF. CDR3 in DNA: TGTGCCAGCAGTGACAGGGATTTT. The full variable domain, rest sourced from reference TRBV2 and TRBJ2-3, is EPEVTQTPSHQVTQMGQEVILRCVPISNHLYFYWYRQILGQKVEFLVSFYNNEISEKSEIFDDQFSVERPDGSNFTLKIRSTKLEDSAMYFCASSDRDFGPGTRLTVL.

The genes are TRBV14 and TRBJ2-7; D is unclear. The germline CDR1 and CDR2 sequences are SGHDN and FVKESK. This CDR3 comprises 13 residues. V was cut by 1 base and J by 7 bases, with 11 bases left in between. The CDR3 coding sequence is TGTGCCAGCAGCCAAGCCGACTTGGTGGAGCAGTACTTC. Its protein is CASSQADLVEQYF.

CDR3 amino acids: CSAISYEQYF. The CDR3 DNA reads TGCAGTGCTATATCCTACGAGCAGTACTTC. J is TRBJ2-7 and V is TRBV20-1; D is unclear. CDR1 is DFQATT, CDR2 SNEGSKA, per germline (reference sequence). The CDR3 has 10 residues. The germline V and J ends were trimmed by 4 bases and 1 base, with 2 bases remaining between them.

This clone appeared a few times. For the CDR3, the DNA is TGTGCCAGTAGTATCTCAGGGAATCAGCCCCAGCATTTT. This encodes CASSISGNQPQHF. This sequence joins TRBV19 and TRBJ1-5; tentative D call: TRBD1 (5 bases). CDR1 is LNHDA and CDR2 is SQIVND in the germline V gene (reference sequence). V lost 3 bases to trimming and J lost 4 bases, with 7 bases between them. The CDR3 covers 13 residues.

This clone occurred once. This chain uses TRBV4-1 with TRBJ1-6, with 7 bases identical to TRBD1. Unmatched junction bases numbered 12, after V lost 0 bases and J lost 10 bases. Germline-derived CDR1 and CDR2 are MGHRA and YSYEKL. The CDR3 is 17 residues long. CDR3 sequence reads: CASSQDRRDSKGSPLHF. The DNA for the CDR3 is TGCGCCAGCAGCCAAGATCGGCGGGACAGTAAGGGCTCACCCCTCCACTTT.

The rearrangement joins TRBV4-2 to TRBJ2-3; 16 nucleotides agree with TRBD2. The germline CDR1 and CDR2 sequences are LGHNA and YNFKEQ. V gave up 0 bases and J gave up 6 bases; unmatched junction bases: 6. The CDR3 consists of 18 residues. The CDR3 region has the DNA TGTGCCAGCAGCCAAGAGGGGGGACTAGCGGGAGGGGCGGATACGCAGTATTTT. Translation: CASSQEGGLAGGADTQYF.